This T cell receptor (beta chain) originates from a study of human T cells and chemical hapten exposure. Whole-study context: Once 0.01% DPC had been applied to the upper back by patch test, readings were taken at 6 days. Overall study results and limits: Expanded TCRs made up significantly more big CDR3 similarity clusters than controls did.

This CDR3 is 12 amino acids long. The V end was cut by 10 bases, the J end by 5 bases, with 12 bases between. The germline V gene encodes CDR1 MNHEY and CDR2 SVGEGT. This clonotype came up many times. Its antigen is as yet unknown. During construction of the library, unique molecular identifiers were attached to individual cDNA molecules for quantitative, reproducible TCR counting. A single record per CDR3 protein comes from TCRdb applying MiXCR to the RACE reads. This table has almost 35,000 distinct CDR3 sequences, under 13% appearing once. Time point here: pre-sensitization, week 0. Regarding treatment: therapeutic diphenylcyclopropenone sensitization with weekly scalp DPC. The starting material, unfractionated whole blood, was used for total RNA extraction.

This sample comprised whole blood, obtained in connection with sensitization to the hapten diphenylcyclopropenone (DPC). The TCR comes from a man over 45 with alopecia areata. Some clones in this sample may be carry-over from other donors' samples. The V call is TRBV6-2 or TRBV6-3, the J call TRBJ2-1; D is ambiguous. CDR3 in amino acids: CAIQTRNNEQFF. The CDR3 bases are TGTGCCATACAGACCAGAAACAATGAGCAGTTCTTC.